This passage covers 29 T cell receptor beta chains from one sample sequenced in a study of blood T cells in healthy people across ages. The second PCR ran about 6 to 11 cycles with a sample-barcoded 5' primer and J-beta primers. TCRdb recomputed calls from the 5' RACE reads with MiXCR, one row per CDR3 protein. The table records about 1.4 million distinct CDR3 sequences, roughly 59% of them present only once. The sample comprised blood. These receptors were taken from a man between 18 and 29 years old in good health.

The rearrangement links TRBV18 to TRBJ2-1, with 7 nucleotides matching TRBD2. CDR3 length: 11 amino acids. Trimming at V came to 2 bases and at J to 12 bases, leaving 1 base not matched to a gene. Germline assignment: CDR1 KGHSH and CDR2 LQKENI. In DNA form, the CDR3 reads TGTGCCAGCTCACCAAGCGGGACGCAGTTCTTC. Residues: CASSPSGTQFF.

The chain links TRBV6-5 to TRBJ2-1, with D maybe TRBD2 (5 bases). Germline CDR1 and CDR2: MNHEY and SVGAGI. This CDR3 comprises 16 residues. Trimming pared 2 bases from V and 4 bases from J, leaving 15 bases between. The CDR3 sequence: CASSYLGGLLYNEQFF. For the CDR3, the DNA is TGTGCCAGCAGTTACCTAGGAGGCCTTCTTTACAATGAGCAGTTCTTC.

V gene TRBV27 combines with J gene TRBJ1-6; no reliable D call. This CDR3 region has 13 residues. V dropped 3 bases and J dropped 10 bases, with 10 bases sitting between them. Germline CDR1 reads MNHEY; CDR2 reads SMNVEV (reference sequence). CDR3 sequence: CASSFGSGSPLHF. The CDR3 DNA is TGTGCCAGCAGTTTTGGGTCCGGGTCACCCCTCCACTTT.

The rearrangement uses TRBV6-5 and TRBJ2-7; D ambiguous. Per germline, CDR1 MNHEY and CDR2 SVGAGI. Trimming stripped 1 base from V and 3 bases from J, with 19 bases between. This CDR3 region has 17 residues. The CDR3 sequence is CASSYYSRTIMSYEQYF. CDR3 in DNA: TGTGCCAGCAGTTACTACTCCCGGACCATTATGAGCTACGAGCAGTACTTC.

The V gene is TRBV24-1, the J gene TRBJ2-2; D is perhaps TRBD2 (6 bases). This CDR3 spans 16 amino acids. With 2 bases removed from V and 4 bases from J, the gap between germline ends came to 13 bases. Germline loops: CDR1 KGHDR, CDR2 SFDVKD. This CDR3 reads CATSDSGGAVTGELFF. The CDR3 DNA is TGTGCCACCAGTGATTCGGGCGGGGCTGTCACCGGGGAGCTGTTTTTT.

The V and J genes are TRBV29-1 and TRBJ2-1; a possible D gene is TRBD2 (6 bases). This CDR3 is built from 13 residues. V lost 7 bases and J 0 bases, leaving 10 bases between the germline ends. Per the germline V gene, CDR1 is SQVTM and CDR2 is ANQGSEA. The CDR3: CSGYGSSYNEQFF. The DNA of the CDR3 is TGCAGCGGCTACGGGAGCTCCTACAATGAGCAGTTCTTC.

This chain links TRBV4-2 with TRBJ1-2; weak D call: TRBD1 (5 bases). V lost 0 bases and J lost 7, with 15 bases in between. Germline CDR1 and CDR2: LGHNA and YNFKEQ. The CDR3 contains 15 residues. As DNA, the CDR3 is TGTGCCAGCAGCCAAGATGGGTCGGGGGGAGGTGGCTACACCTTC. Residues: CASSQDGSGGGGYTF.

The V call is TRBV4-1, the J call TRBJ1-1, with 7 bases that match TRBD1. Trimming took 4 bases from V and 7 from J; bases not matched to a gene: 9. The CDR3 covers 14 residues. CDR1 and CDR2 from the germline V gene are MGHRA and YSYEKL. CDR3 sequence: CASSLRGGQSEAFF. The CDR3 nucleotides read TGCGCCAGCAGCCTCCGGGGGGGACAGAGTGAAGCTTTCTTT.

The V and J genes are TRBV7-8 and TRBJ2-3; D not resolved. From germline, CDR1 is SGHVS and CDR2 FQNEAQ. V lost 2 bases and J lost 4, with 16 bases in between. The CDR3 runs to 16 residues. This CDR3 reads CASSLLIGGPSDTQYF. CDR3 nucleotides: TGTGCCAGCAGCTTATTGATCGGTGGTCCATCAGATACGCAGTATTTT. The whole variable domain, filled in from reference TRBV7-8 and TRBJ2-3, reads GAGVSQSPRYKVAKRGQDVALRCDPISGHVSLFWYQQALGQGPEFLTYFQNEAQLDKSGLPSDRFFAERPEGSVSTLKIQRTQQEDSAVYLCASSLLIGGPSDTQYFGPGTRLTVL.

The V gene is TRBV29-1, the J gene TRBJ2-3; D is uncertain. Looked up from germline, CDR1 is SQVTM and CDR2 is ANQGSEA. V gave up 1 base and J gave up 6 bases, with 14 bases separating them. This CDR3 contains 14 residues. The CDR3 region has the DNA TGCAGCGTTGAAGGCGGAGTCTTCAGGGATACGCAGTATTTT. This sequence encodes CSVEGGVFRDTQYF.

Points on this clonotype: At one boundary the junction diverges from the germline segment, which might be a read error. V and J are TRBV5-6 and TRBJ2-5; the D gene is possibly TRBD2 (5 bases). The J call could be wrong; TRBJ2-7 is a better fit for the DNA end. The CDR3 totals 14 residues. Looked up from germline, CDR1 is SGHDT and CDR2 is YYEEEE. This CDR3 is CASNLGDYDYEQYF. The CDR3 coding sequence is TGTGCCAGCAACTTGGGAGACTACGATTACGAGCAGTACTTC.

This rearrangement joins TRBV4-3 to TRBJ2-1, with a tentative D call TRBD1 (6 bases). Trimming cost V 2 bases and J 9 bases, with 17 bases left between them. Germline V lookup: CDR1 LGHNA, CDR2 YSLEER. CDR3 length equals 15 residues. CDR3 bases: TGCGCCAGCAGCCAAAGTACCCCAGGGGTAAGTGAGCAGTTCTTC. Encoded protein: CASSQSTPGVSEQFF.

The sample holds one count of this clonotype. The chain uses TRBV4-1 and TRBJ1-1; the D is unclear. The CDR3 is 16 residues long. Trimming pared 0 bases from V and 4 bases from J, leaving 15 bases between. Germline loops: CDR1 MGHRA, CDR2 YSYEKL. This CDR3 is CASSQESDSSGTEAFF. CDR3 in DNA: TGCGCCAGCAGCCAAGAATCCGACTCTTCGGGCACTGAAGCTTTCTTT.

This chain links TRBV29-1 with TRBJ2-1; D unclear. The DNA end is more similar to TRBJ2-7, so the J call may be wrong. In germline, CDR1 is SQVTM, CDR2 ANQGSEA. This CDR3 is built from 14 residues. CDR3 bases: TGCAGCGTTGGGCCATCGATCTCCTACAATGAGCAGTACTTC. Translation: CSVGPSISYNEQYF.

As for this clonotype: A clone one base away is much larger, so this may be a read error. This chain links TRBV7-9 with TRBJ1-2; D is unresolved. This CDR3 is 13 amino acids long. Per germline, CDR1 SEHNR and CDR2 FQNEAQ (reference sequence). The DNA for the CDR3 is TGTGTCAGCAGCTTAGGACGGAGTTATGGCTACACCTTC. Protein: CVSSLGRSYGYTF.

V usage is TRBV5-5 and J usage is TRBJ2-5; no reliable D call. Trimming left V 4 bases short and J 4 bases short, with 11 bases between. The germline gives CDR1 SGHKS, CDR2 YYEKEE (reference sequence). The CDR3 loop spans 13 amino acids. CDR3 nucleotides: TGTGCCAGCAGCCGGGCCCCAGGAGAGACCCAGTACTTC. This translates into CASSRAPGETQYF. Drawing the rest from reference TRBV5-5 and TRBJ2-5, the complete variable domain is DAGVTQSPTHLIKTRGQQVTLRCSPISGHKSVSWYQQVLGQGPQFIFQYYEKEERGRGNFPDRFSARQFPNYSSELNVNALLLGDSALYLCASSRAPGETQYFGPGTRLLVL.

The rearrangement links TRBV9 to TRBJ1-1; D gene unclear. Per the germline V gene, CDR1 is SGDLS and CDR2 is YYNGEE. The CDR3 contains 13 residues. V was cut by 3 bases and J by 6 bases, with 12 bases left in between. The CDR3 DNA is TGTGCCAGCAGCGCTTTCGAGTTCGCTGAAGCTTTCTTT. As protein: CASSAFEFAEAFF.

V gene TRBV15 combines with J gene TRBJ2-7; D ambiguous. Trimming cost V 1 base and J 2 bases, with 12 bases left between them. The CDR3 totals 15 residues. Germline V gives CDR1 LNHNV, CDR2 YYDKDF (reference sequence). The chain's CDR3 is CATSRGAALTYEQYF. In nucleotides, the CDR3 is TGTGCCACCAGCAGAGGGGCTGCCCTAACCTACGAGCAGTACTTC.

CDR3 sequence: CASRRLAGPSYEQYF. The CDR3 DNA follows: TGTGCCAGCAGGCGCCTAGCGGGACCCTCCTACGAGCAGTACTTC. The chain links TRBV7-6 to TRBJ2-7, with 9 bases lining up with TRBD2. V gave up 6 bases and J gave up 0 bases; unmatched junction bases: 6. The V gene's germline CDR1 is SGHVS and CDR2 FNYEAQ. This CDR3 contains 15 residues.

This clonotype has just a few counts. The chain combines TRBV5-1 with TRBJ2-1; D is unresolved. This CDR3 is 13 amino acids long. The V and J ends lost 2 bases and 4 bases respectively, with 7 bases between them. Germline CDR1 SGHRS, CDR2 YFSETQ. In DNA form, the CDR3 reads TGCGCCAGCAGCTTCCTGGGGTACAATGAGCAGTTCTTC. It is translated as CASSFLGYNEQFF.

In its sample, this clonotype was seen a few times. This rearrangement joins TRBV6-1 to TRBJ1-2, with D unclear. CDR1 is MNHNS and CDR2 is SASEGT in the germline V gene. The CDR3 has 8 amino acids. Trimming removed 8 bases at V and 7 bases at J, with 2 bases between. In nucleotides, the CDR3 is TGTGCCAGCCCTGGCTACACCTTC. Its protein is CASPGYTF.

CDR3 sequence reads: CASSQAAGMNTEAFF. CDR3 sequence (DNA): TGTGCCAGCAGCCAAGCCGCAGGGATGAACACTGAAGCTTTCTTT. The chain employs TRBV3-1 and TRBJ1-1, with D tentatively TRBD1 (5 bases). The CDR3 extends over 15 amino acids. Germline V CDR1 and CDR2: LGHDT, YNNKEL (reference sequence). Deletions cut 1 base from V and 0 bases from J, with 9 bases between.

Details on this clonotype: One junction end disagrees with the germline gene, perhaps due to a read error. The CDR3 DNA follows: TGTTCCAGCAGTAGGGACAGTTATTCTGGGGCCAACGTCCTGACTTTC. It specifies CSSSRDSYSGANVLTF. J is TRBJ2-6 and V is TRBV12-3 or TRBV12-4; TRBD1 matches at 7 bases. The CDR3 runs to 16 residues.

CDR3 sequence (DNA): TGTGCCAGCAGCCCCGAAATGGGACGGACCGACTATGGCTACACCTTC. Protein: CASSPEMGRTDYGYTF. The chain combines TRBV3-1 with TRBJ1-2; D possibly corresponds to TRBD1 (5 bases). The V gene's germline CDR1 is LGHDT and CDR2 YNNKEL (reference sequence). With 4 bases removed from V and 3 bases from J, the gap between germline ends came to 18 bases. CDR3 size: 16 residues.

This clonotype was counted a few times. The CDR3 protein is CASSLVLAGLGYEQYF. Written as DNA, the CDR3 is TGCGCCAGCAGCTTGGTGCTAGCGGGTCTTGGATACGAGCAGTACTTC. The chain has TRBV5-1 and TRBJ2-7; 8 bases map to TRBD2. Germline loops: CDR1 SGHRS, CDR2 YFSETQ. Germline trimming cut 0 bases from V and 4 bases from J; bases unmatched to any gene: 9. The CDR3 runs to 16 residues. The full variable domain, rest sourced from reference TRBV5-1 and TRBJ2-7, is KAGVTQTPRYLIKTRGQQVTLSCSPISGHRSVSWYQQTPGQGLQFLFEYFSETQRNKGNFPGRFSGRQFSNSRSEMNVSTLELGDSALYLCASSLVLAGLGYEQYFGPGTRLTVT.

This clonotype came up many times. This chain joins TRBV5-1 and TRBJ1-2; perhaps TRBD1 as D (5 bases). This CDR3 has 14 amino acids. Germline assignment: CDR1 SGHRS and CDR2 YFSETQ. V was pared by 7 bases and J by 8 bases, with 21 bases between. The CDR3 DNA is TGCGCCAGCCGATCTCCGGGACCCCCACTGGGCTACACCTTC. Its translation is CASRSPGPPLGYTF.

The chain combines TRBV29-1 with TRBJ1-1; the match to TRBD1 covers 7 bases. Germline V gives CDR1 SQVTM, CDR2 ANQGSEA. With V trimmed by 7 bases and J by 0 bases, 5 bases remained unmatched. The length of the CDR3 is 13 residues. The CDR3 protein is CSAGDRMNTEAFF. The CDR3 DNA is TGCAGCGCTGGGGACAGAATGAACACTGAAGCTTTCTTT.

The genes are TRBV2 and TRBJ2-1, with D tentatively TRBD2 (5 bases). The CDR3 length is 14 residues. The germline CDR1 and CDR2 sequences are SNHLY and FYNNEI. Trimming left V 8 bases short and J 5 bases short, with 16 bases between. The CDR3 reads CASEGLASNNEQFF. The CDR3 DNA sequence: TGTGCCAGCGAAGGGCTAGCATCTAACAATGAGCAGTTCTTC.

The chain uses TRBV6-2 or TRBV6-3 and TRBJ2-2, with TRBD1 as a possible D gene (6 bases). Germline V gene lookup returns CDR1 MNHEY and CDR2 SVGEGT. Trimming removed 8 bases from V and 7 bases from J, with 17 bases in between. The CDR3 covers 14 residues. The CDR3 spells CASLGRGESGELFF. CDR3 DNA: TGTGCCAGCCTGGGCAGGGGCGAGAGCGGGGAGCTGTTTTTT.